The subject of this entry is one T cell receptor (beta chain). CDR3 length: 15 amino acids. V was clipped by 4 bases and J by 7 bases; unmatched bases: 8. Germline CDR1 is SGHDT and CDR2 is YYEEEE. The PCR employed 60 Vbeta primers together with 13 Jbeta primers. TCRdb's copy holds only in-frame clones and misses some; the assay was immunoSEQ multiplex PCR. Of about 77,000 clones in the sample, roughly four fifths were seen once. These data come from a study of cytomegalovirus exposure and HLA in healthy donors. The V call is TRBV5-6, the J call TRBJ1-4; TRBD1 agrees at 9 bases. The receptor comes from a man aged 35-49 years in good health and CMV-seronegative. The sequenced sample consisted of PBMCs. CDR3 amino acids: CASSQQGAIFEKLFF. Here the CDR3 DNA reads TGTGCCAGCAGCCAACAGGGGGCGATTTTTGAAAAACTGTTTTTT.